This T cell receptor beta chain was captured in a study of shared clonotypes between healthy human individuals. The assay used deep level. Some clones are missing from TCRdb's copy, which holds only in-frame ones; the method was immunoSEQ multiplex PCR. The repertoire holds fewer than 400,000 clones, roughly 70% seen once, with about 9.3% in the top ten. Germline V gene lookup returns CDR1 SGDLS and CDR2 YYNGEE. V lost 0 bases to trimming and J lost 0 bases, with 10 bases between them. The CDR3 extends over 16 amino acids. Input material: memory CD4+ T cells sorted from blood. Subset reported: CD45RA-negative fraction. This receptor was identified in a man younger than 45 in good health. The rearrangement uses TRBV9 and TRBJ2-1, with unresolved D. CDR3: CASSVGPESSYNEQFF. Here the CDR3 DNA reads TGTGCCAGCAGCGTAGGGCCGGAAAGCTCCTACAATGAGCAGTTCTTC. Based on the CDR3 plus reference TRBV9 and TRBJ2-1, the full variable domain is DSGVTQTPKHLITATGQRVTLRCSPRSGDLSVYWYQQSLDQGLQFLIQYYNGEERAKGNILERFSAQQFPDLHSELNLSSLELGDSALYFCASSVGPESSYNEQFFGPGTRLTVL.